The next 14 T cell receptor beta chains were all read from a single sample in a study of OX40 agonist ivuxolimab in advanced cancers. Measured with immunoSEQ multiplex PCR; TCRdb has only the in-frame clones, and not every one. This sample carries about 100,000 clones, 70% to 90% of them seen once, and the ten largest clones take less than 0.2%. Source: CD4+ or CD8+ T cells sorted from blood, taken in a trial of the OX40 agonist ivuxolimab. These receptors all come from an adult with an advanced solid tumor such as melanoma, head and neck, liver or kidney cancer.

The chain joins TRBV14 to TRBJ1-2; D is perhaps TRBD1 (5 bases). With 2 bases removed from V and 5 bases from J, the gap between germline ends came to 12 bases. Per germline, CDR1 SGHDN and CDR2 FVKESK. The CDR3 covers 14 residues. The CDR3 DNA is TGTGCCAGCAGCCAATACGCCAGGGAATATGGCTACACCTTC. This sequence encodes CASSQYAREYGYTF.

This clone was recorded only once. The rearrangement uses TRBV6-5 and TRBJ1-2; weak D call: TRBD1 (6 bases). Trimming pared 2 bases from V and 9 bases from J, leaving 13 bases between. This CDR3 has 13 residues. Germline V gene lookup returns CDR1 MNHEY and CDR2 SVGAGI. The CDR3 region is CASSYVIRGSYTF. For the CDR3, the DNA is TGTGCCAGCAGTTACGTGATCAGGGGTAGCTACACCTTC.

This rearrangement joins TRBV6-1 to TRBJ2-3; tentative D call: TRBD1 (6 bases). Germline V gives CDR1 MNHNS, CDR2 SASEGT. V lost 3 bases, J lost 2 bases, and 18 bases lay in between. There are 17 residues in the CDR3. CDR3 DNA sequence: TGTGCCAGCAGTGAGATATTAACAGGGCTATTCACAGATACGCAGTATTTT. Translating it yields CASSEILTGLFTDTQYF.

The CDR3 sequence: CASSLQETQYF. DNA for the CDR3: TGTGCCAGCAGTTTACAAGAGACCCAGTACTTC. The chain carries TRBV6-1 and TRBJ2-5; D gene ambiguous. The V gene lost 5 bases and the J gene lost 2 bases, with 3 bases spanning the gap. The germline V gene encodes CDR1 MNHNS and CDR2 SASEGT. This CDR3 is 11 amino acids long.

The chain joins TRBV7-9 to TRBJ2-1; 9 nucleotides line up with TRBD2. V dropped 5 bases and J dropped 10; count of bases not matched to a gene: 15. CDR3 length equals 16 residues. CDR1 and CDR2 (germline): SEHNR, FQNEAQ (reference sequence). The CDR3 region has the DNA TGTGCCAGCAGCCTTACCCTGTGGCGGGGGGGCAACGAGCAGTTCTTC. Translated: CASSLTLWRGGNEQFF.

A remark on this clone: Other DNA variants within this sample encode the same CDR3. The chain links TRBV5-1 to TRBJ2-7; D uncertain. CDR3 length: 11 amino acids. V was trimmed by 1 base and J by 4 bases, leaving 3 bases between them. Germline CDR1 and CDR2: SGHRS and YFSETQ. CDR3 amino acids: CASSLRYEQYF. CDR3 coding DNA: TGCGCCAGCAGCTTGCGATACGAGCAGTACTTC. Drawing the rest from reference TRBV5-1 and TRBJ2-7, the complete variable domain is KAGVTQTPRYLIKTRGQQVTLSCSPISGHRSVSWYQQTPGQGLQFLFEYFSETQRNKGNFPGRFSGRQFSNSRSEMNVSTLELGDSALYLCASSLRYEQYFGPGTRLTVT.

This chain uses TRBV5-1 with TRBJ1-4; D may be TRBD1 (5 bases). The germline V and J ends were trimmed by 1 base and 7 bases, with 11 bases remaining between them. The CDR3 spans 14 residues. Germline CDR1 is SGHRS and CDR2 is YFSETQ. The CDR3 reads CASSLSRVGEKLFF. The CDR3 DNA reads TGCGCCAGCAGCTTGTCCAGGGTTGGTGAAAAACTGTTTTTT. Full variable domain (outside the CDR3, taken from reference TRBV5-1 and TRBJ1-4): KAGVTQTPRYLIKTRGQQVTLSCSPISGHRSVSWYQQTPGQGLQFLFEYFSETQRNKGNFPGRFSGRQFSNSRSEMNVSTLELGDSALYLCASSLSRVGEKLFFGSGTQLSVL.

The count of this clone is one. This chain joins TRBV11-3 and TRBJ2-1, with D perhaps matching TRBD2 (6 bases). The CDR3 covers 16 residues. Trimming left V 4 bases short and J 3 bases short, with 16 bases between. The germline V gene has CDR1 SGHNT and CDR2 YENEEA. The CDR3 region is CASSSGTPGIYNEQFF. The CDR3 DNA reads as TGTGCCAGCAGCTCTGGGACTCCTGGTATCTACAATGAGCAGTTCTTC.

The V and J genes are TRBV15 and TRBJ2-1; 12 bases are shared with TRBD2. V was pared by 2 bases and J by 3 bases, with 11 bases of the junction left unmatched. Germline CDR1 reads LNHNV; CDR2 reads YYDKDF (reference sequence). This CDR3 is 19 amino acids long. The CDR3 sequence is CATSRSRTSGNRIYNEQFF. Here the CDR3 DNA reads TGTGCCACCAGCAGATCCCGGACTAGCGGGAACCGCATCTACAATGAGCAGTTCTTC.

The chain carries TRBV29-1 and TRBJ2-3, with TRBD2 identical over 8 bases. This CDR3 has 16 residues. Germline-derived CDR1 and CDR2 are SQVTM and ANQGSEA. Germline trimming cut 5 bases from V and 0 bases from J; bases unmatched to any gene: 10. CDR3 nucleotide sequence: TGCAGCGTTCTGGGGACTAGTGGGGGTAGCACAGATACGCAGTATTTT. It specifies CSVLGTSGGSTDTQYF.

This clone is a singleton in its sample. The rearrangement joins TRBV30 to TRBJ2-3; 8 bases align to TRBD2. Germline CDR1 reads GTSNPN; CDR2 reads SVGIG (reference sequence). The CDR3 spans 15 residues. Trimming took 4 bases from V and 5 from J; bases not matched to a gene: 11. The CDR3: CAWTAPGGPRDTQYF. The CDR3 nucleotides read TGTGCCTGGACCGCCCCGGGGGGGCCCAGAGATACGCAGTATTTT. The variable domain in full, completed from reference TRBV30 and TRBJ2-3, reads SQTIHQWPATLVQPVGSPLSLECTVEGTSNPNLYWYRQAAGRGLQLLFYSVGIGQISSEVPQNLSASRPQDRQFILSSKKLLLSDSGFYLCAWTAPGGPRDTQYFGPGTRLTVL.

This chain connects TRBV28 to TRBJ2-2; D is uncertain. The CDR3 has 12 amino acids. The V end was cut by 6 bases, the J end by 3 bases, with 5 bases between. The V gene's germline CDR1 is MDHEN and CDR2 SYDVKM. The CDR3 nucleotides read TGTGCCAGCAGCCAATACACCGGGGAGCTGTTTTTT. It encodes CASSQYTGELFF.

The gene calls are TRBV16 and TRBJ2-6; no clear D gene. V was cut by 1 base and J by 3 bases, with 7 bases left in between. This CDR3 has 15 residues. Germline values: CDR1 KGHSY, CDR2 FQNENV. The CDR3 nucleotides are TGTGCCAGCAGCCAATTTGGGTTTGGGGCCAACGTCCTGACTTTC. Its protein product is CASSQFGFGANVLTF.

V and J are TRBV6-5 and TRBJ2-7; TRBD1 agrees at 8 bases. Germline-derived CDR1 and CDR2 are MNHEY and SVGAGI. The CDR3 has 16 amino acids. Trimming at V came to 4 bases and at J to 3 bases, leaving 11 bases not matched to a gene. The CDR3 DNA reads TGTGCCAGCAGTTTCACAGGGGGAAGAAAACTCTACGAGCAGTACTTC. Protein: CASSFTGGRKLYEQYF.